At least ten counts were recorded for the clone carrying this TCR beta chain. Its antigen is still unknown. TCRdb re-analysed the 5' RACE reads in MiXCR, keeping a single row per CDR3 protein. The sample consists of approximately 670,000 distinct CDR3 sequences, roughly 6.2% of them appearing once. This entry is derived from a study of identical twins. Trimming removed 6 bases at V and 7 bases at J, with 12 bases between. The CDR3 runs to 12 residues. The germline V gene encodes CDR1 DFQATT and CDR2 SNEGSKA (reference sequence). General observations from the study: Cross-sectional statistics underpinned the conclusions; the same donors were not followed.

The chain joins TRBV20-1 to TRBJ2-2, with a weak D call TRBD2 (5 bases). The clonotype comes from a young man in good health. The sequencing sample was made of naive T cells sorted from blood. CDR3 residues: CSARPEGGELFF. The CDR3 nucleotides read TGCAGTGCGCGCCCCGAGGGCGGGGAGCTGTTTTTT.